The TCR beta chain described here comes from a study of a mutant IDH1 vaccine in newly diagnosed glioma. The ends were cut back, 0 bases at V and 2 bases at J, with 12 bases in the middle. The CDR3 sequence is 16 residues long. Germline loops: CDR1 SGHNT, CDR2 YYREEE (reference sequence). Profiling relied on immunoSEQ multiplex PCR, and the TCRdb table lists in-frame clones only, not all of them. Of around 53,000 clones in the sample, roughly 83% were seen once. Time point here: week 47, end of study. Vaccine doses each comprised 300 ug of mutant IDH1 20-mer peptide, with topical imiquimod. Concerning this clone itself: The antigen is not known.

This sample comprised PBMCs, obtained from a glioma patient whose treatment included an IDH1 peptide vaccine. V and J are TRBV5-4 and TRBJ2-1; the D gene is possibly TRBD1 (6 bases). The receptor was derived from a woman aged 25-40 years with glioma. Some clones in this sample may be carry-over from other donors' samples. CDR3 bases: TGTGCCAGCAGCTTGGGGGGGCCAGGGGCCTACAATGAGCAGTTCTTC. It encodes CASSLGGPGAYNEQFF.